Presented here are 9 T cell receptor beta chains from one specimen sequenced in a study of blood T cell repertoires in COVID-19 (dated by TCRdb to between 2020 and 2021). Libraries came from the immunoSEQ multiplex PCR assay. The clones in this table, taken by TCRdb from immuneACCESS, are in-frame only. Not every clone is retained; where verified, under half of the shortfall comes from an unresolved V gene, and the cause of the rest is unknown. This sample lists around 160,000 clones; about 85% were detected once. Clones ranked in the top ten supply 0.99% of the sample. The sample comprised peripheral blood. These receptors all come from a man younger than 35 with acute or convalescent COVID-19.

The V call is TRBV10-3, the J call TRBJ1-2; tentatively, D is TRBD1 (5 bases). The CDR3 spans 12 residues. CDR1 ENHRY and CDR2 SYGVKD come from the germline V gene. The V end was cut by 4 bases, the J end by 6 bases, with 9 bases between. This CDR3 is CAISGGGDGYTF. The CDR3 DNA follows: TGTGCCATCAGTGGGGGGGGTGATGGCTACACCTTC.

V and J are TRBV10-3 and TRBJ2-1; the D is unclear. The V gene's germline CDR1 is ENHRY and CDR2 SYGVKD. There are 14 residues in the CDR3. Between the trimmed V and J ends, which lost 0 bases and 3 bases, there was a span of 6 bases. The CDR3 loop is CAISESKHYNEQFF. In DNA form, the CDR3 reads TGTGCCATCAGTGAGTCGAAACACTACAATGAGCAGTTCTTC.

This clone was detected only once. This sequence joins TRBV9 and TRBJ1-2; a possible D gene is TRBD1 (6 bases). Looked up from germline, CDR1 is SGDLS and CDR2 is YYNGEE. V was cut by 0 bases and J by 8 bases, with 11 bases left in between. The CDR3 is made up of 13 amino acids. The CDR3 reads CASSVGSGAGYTF. CDR3 bases: TGTGCCAGCAGCGTAGGGTCAGGGGCAGGCTACACCTTC.

The CDR3 spells CAISAGGSERHGYTF. The DNA of the CDR3 is TGTGCCATCAGTGCCGGAGGGAGCGAGCGCCATGGCTACACCTTC. This chain links TRBV10-3 with TRBJ1-2; D is undetermined. Trimming left V 4 bases short and J 6 bases short, with 18 bases between. The V gene's germline CDR1 is ENHRY and CDR2 SYGVKD. The length of the CDR3 is 15 residues.

The chain joins TRBV5-1 to TRBJ2-5; D perhaps matches TRBD1 (5 bases). The CDR3 contains 16 residues. The germline V gene encodes CDR1 SGHRS and CDR2 YFSETQ. V was clipped by 2 bases and J by 4 bases, with 18 bases between them. The CDR3 reads CASSFSSGRQGETQYF. As DNA, the CDR3 is TGCGCCAGCAGCTTTAGTTCCGGCCGGCAGGGAGAGACCCAGTACTTC.

This rearrangement joins TRBV28 to TRBJ1-2; TRBD1 matches at 9 bases. Germline V gene sequence: CDR1 MDHEN, CDR2 SYDVKM. The CDR3 is 13 amino acids. The V gene end was trimmed by 5 bases and the J gene end by 8 bases; junction bases not matched to a gene: 6. The CDR3 region is CASSTRTGDGYTF. The CDR3 DNA is TGTGCCAGCAGTACCCGGACAGGGGACGGCTACACCTTC.

J is TRBJ1-6 and V is TRBV10-3; D is ambiguous. This CDR3 region has 15 residues. V lost 7 bases and J 5 bases, leaving 15 bases between the germline ends. CDR1 is ENHRY, CDR2 SYGVKD, per germline. The CDR3 bases are TGTGCCATCAAGGGAGGAACGGGTGATAATTCACCCCTCCACTTT. This translates into CAIKGGTGDNSPLHF.

The V gene is TRBV11-2, the J gene TRBJ2-4; unclear D gene. The CDR3 loop spans 14 amino acids. Germline-derived CDR1 and CDR2 are SGHAT and FQNNGV. V was shortened by 8 bases and J by 0 bases, with 11 bases between the two germline ends. The CDR3 sequence: CASSRPVAKNIQYF. The CDR3 DNA is TGTGCCAGCTCGAGGCCGGTAGCCAAAAACATTCAGTACTTC. The full variable domain, in which reference TRBV11-2 and TRBJ2-4 provide the parts outside the CDR3, is EAGVAQSPRYKIIEKRQSVAFWCNPISGHATLYWYQQILGQGPKLLIQFQNNGVVDDSQLPKDRFSAERLKGVDSTLKIQPAKLEDSAVYLCASSRPVAKNIQYFGAGTRLSVL.

This chain connects TRBV7-6 to TRBJ2-1; 14 nucleotides match TRBD2. The CDR3 contains 19 residues. With 5 bases clipped from V and 4 bases from J, the junction kept 13 bases outside the gene matches. Per the germline V gene, CDR1 is SGHVS and CDR2 is FNYEAQ. In nucleotides, the CDR3 is TGTGCCAGCAGCCCCGGACTAGCGGGGGGCCTAACCTCATACAATGAGCAGTTCTTC. Protein sequence: CASSPGLAGGLTSYNEQFF.